The 16 T cell receptor beta chains listed next were all sequenced from one sample in a study of T cells in Graves' hyperthyroidism and ophthalmopathy. Template material for amplifying TCR beta CDR3 regions consisted of RNA transcripts. HTBI primers were employed in a first-round RT-PCR of the TCR CDR3. TCRdb ran MiXCR on the multiplex PCR reads and lists one entry per CDR3 protein. The data hold hundreds of thousands of distinct CDR3 sequences, with around 45% observed a single time. The material sequenced was peripheral blood or thyroid tissue (not recorded which). The origin of the receptors is a young woman with Graves' hyperthyroidism.

The genes are TRBV7-9 and TRBJ1-1; no firm D call. V lost 6 bases to trimming and J lost 6 bases, with 14 bases between them. The germline CDR1 and CDR2 sequences are SEHNR and FQNEAQ (reference sequence). The CDR3 is 13 amino acids. CDR3 nucleotide sequence: TGTGCCAGCAGTGAAAGGGAGGGCGCTGAAGCTTTCTTT. Translated: CASSEREGAEAFF.

This clonotype was observed a few times. This sequence joins TRBV9 and TRBJ1-5; tentative D call: TRBD1 (5 bases). Trimming took off 0 bases at V and 6 bases at J, with 13 bases between the two ends. The germline CDR1 and CDR2 sequences are SGDLS and YYNGEE. The CDR3 has 15 residues. In DNA form, the CDR3 reads TGTGCCAGCAGCGTAGGTGGGGCGCTTGGTCAGCCCCAGCATTTT. Translated, it gives CASSVGGALGQPQHF.

This chain links TRBV5-1 with TRBJ2-7, with a tentative D call TRBD2 (6 bases). Germline lookup yields CDR1 SGHRS and CDR2 YFSETQ. The CDR3 contains 15 residues. Trimming removed 0 bases from V and 2 bases from J, with 12 bases in between. In nucleotides, the CDR3 is TGCGCCAGCAGCTTGGAGCCGGGAGAAACCTACGAGCAGTACGTC. This gives the protein CASSLEPGETYEQYV.

V and J are TRBV7-9 and TRBJ2-7, with 7 bases that match TRBD1. The junction had 7 bases not matched to a gene; V was cut back by 3 bases and J by 5 bases. Germline loops: CDR1 SEHNR, CDR2 FQNEAQ (reference sequence). The CDR3 runs to 14 residues. The CDR3 region has the DNA TGTGCCAGCAGCTTGACAGGGAGTGTGCACGAGCAGTACTTC. This sequence encodes CASSLTGSVHEQYF.

This clonotype was observed once. It may be a read error: a sequence one base away is much more abundant. The chain uses TRBV29-1 and TRBJ2-5, with 7 bases aligning to TRBD1. Germline V gene lookup returns CDR1 SQVTM and CDR2 ANQGSEA. CDR3 length equals 13 residues. V shed 6 bases and J 4 bases; nucleotides not matched to a gene: 8. As DNA, the CDR3 is TGCAGCGTCCAGACAGGGAAGGGAGAGACCCAGTACTTC. Residues: CSVQTGKGETQYF. Filled out from reference TRBV29-1 and TRBJ2-5, the complete variable domain reads SAVISQKPSRDICQRGTSLTIQCQVDSQVTMMFWYRQQPGQSLTLIATANQGSEATYESGFVIDKFPISRPNLTFSTLTVSNMSPEDSSIYLCSVQTGKGETQYFGPGTRLLVL.

This clonotype was picked up many times. This chain uses TRBV29-1 with TRBJ2-7, with TRBD2 matching over 8 bases. This CDR3 contains 13 residues. The germline CDR1 and CDR2 sequences are SQVTM and ANQGSEA. Trimming removed 5 bases from V and 0 bases from J; junction bases left unmatched: 3. CDR3 amino acids: CSVPSGSSYEQYF. The CDR3 bases are TGCAGCGTTCCAAGCGGGAGCTCCTACGAGCAGTACTTC.

This chain connects TRBV10-3 to TRBJ1-1; possible D gene TRBD1, 6 bases. The CDR3 contains 14 residues. Germline V gene lookup returns CDR1 ENHRY and CDR2 SYGVKD. V dropped 3 bases and J dropped 1 base, with 9 bases sitting between them. CDR3 sequence (DNA): TGTGCCATCAGTGACCAGACAGGGAACACTGAAGCTTTCTTT. Translated: CAISDQTGNTEAFF.

The rearrangement uses TRBV20-1 and TRBJ2-5, with D tentatively TRBD1 or TRBD2 (6 bases each). Germline loops: CDR1 DFQATT, CDR2 SNEGSKA (reference sequence). Trimming took off 0 bases at V and 5 bases at J, with 16 bases between the two ends. CDR3 length: 15 residues. CDR3 amino acids: CSARDLGGFLETQYF. The DNA of the CDR3 is TGCAGTGCTAGAGATCTAGGGGGGTTTCTCGAGACCCAGTACTTC.

The chain is built from TRBV20-1 and TRBJ2-7, with 7 bases fitting TRBD1. Trimming at V came to 6 bases and at J to 3 bases, leaving 8 bases not matched to a gene. Germline values: CDR1 DFQATT, CDR2 SNEGSKA (reference sequence). The CDR3 extends over 13 amino acids. CDR3 sequence: CSAAGGTYYEQYF. The CDR3 region has the DNA TGCAGTGCAGCAGGGGGTACCTACTACGAGCAGTACTTC.

The rearrangement links TRBV24-1 to TRBJ2-1; D perhaps matches TRBD2 (5 bases). Trimming left V 1 base short and J 5 bases short, with 11 bases between. This CDR3 comprises 15 residues. The germline CDR1 and CDR2 sequences are KGHDR and SFDVKD. The CDR3: CATSDFPGSHNEQFF. The CDR3 region has the DNA TGTGCCACCAGTGATTTCCCGGGATCCCACAATGAGCAGTTCTTC.

This clonotype was seen a handful of times. The V gene is TRBV5-1, the J gene TRBJ2-5; 9 positions match TRBD1. Unmatched junction bases numbered 9, after V lost 0 bases and J lost 6 bases. Germline V gene sequence: CDR1 SGHRS, CDR2 YFSETQ. This CDR3 is 16 amino acids long. The CDR3, as DNA: TGCGCCAGCAGCTTGGGAGGACAGGGGTCGTTGAAGACCCAGTACTTC. Translated, it gives CASSLGGQGSLKTQYF.

This clonotype was found many times. The V call is TRBV7-8, the J call TRBJ2-7, with D hard to call. Germline loops: CDR1 SGHVS, CDR2 FQNEAQ. The CDR3 is 11 amino acids. Trimming shortened V by 4 bases and J by 7 bases, and 8 bases separated the two germline ends. The CDR3 here is CASSYLGEQYF. The DNA of the CDR3 is TGTGCCAGCAGCTACCTCGGGGAGCAGTACTTC.

The V gene is TRBV19, the J gene TRBJ2-2; the match to TRBD1 covers 8 bases. Germline V lookup: CDR1 LNHDA, CDR2 SQIVND (reference sequence). This CDR3 contains 14 residues. J was trimmed by 0 bases and V by 8 bases; bases with no gene match: 2. Here the CDR3 DNA reads TGTGCCAGTGGGACAGGCCCGAACACCGGGGAGCTGTTTTTT. Protein product: CASGTGPNTGELFF.

This clonotype occurred a few times. V gene TRBV20-1 combines with J gene TRBJ2-5; TRBD1 or TRBD2 may be the D gene (5 bases each). This CDR3 comprises 12 residues. The germline V gene has CDR1 DFQATT and CDR2 SNEGSKA (reference sequence). The V end lost 5 bases, the J end lost 5 bases, and 12 bases lay between the germline ends. The CDR3 reads CSAPYWGETQYF. Here the CDR3 DNA reads TGCAGTGCTCCTTATTGGGGGGAGACCCAGTACTTC.

The rearrangement uses TRBV20-1 and TRBJ1-2; D call uncertain. V was clipped by 0 bases and J by 0 bases, with 8 bases between them. The CDR3 is 14 residues long. The germline CDR1 and CDR2 sequences are DFQATT and SNEGSKA (reference sequence). This CDR3 is CSARDLVTNYGYTF. CDR3 DNA sequence: TGCAGTGCTAGAGATCTCGTCACTAACTATGGCTACACCTTC.

This clonotype was seen repeatedly, ten times or more. The chain links TRBV15 to TRBJ2-7; 7 nucleotides line up with TRBD1. The CDR3 consists of 14 residues. V was clipped by 3 bases and J by 5 bases; unmatched bases: 7. CDR1 and CDR2 from the germline V gene are LNHNV and YYDKDF (reference sequence). The chain's CDR3 is CATSRLTGDHEQYF. DNA of the CDR3: TGTGCCACCAGCAGGCTTACAGGGGACCACGAGCAGTACTTC. The variable domain in full, with the rest retrieved from reference TRBV15 and TRBJ2-7, is DAMVIQNPRYQVTQFGKPVTLSCSQTLNHNVMYWYQQKSSQAPKLLFHYYDKDFNNEADTPDNFQSRRPNTSFCFLDIRSPGLGDTAMYLCATSRLTGDHEQYFGPGTRLTVT.